This TCR beta chain was identified in a study of follicular helper T cells after annual influenza vaccination. Study-level findings and limits: Recurrent ICOS+CD38+ cTfh clonotypes included tetramer and AIM influenza-specific ones. Day 7 ICOS+CD38+ clones later appeared mostly in ICOS-CD38- cTfh.

For this clone: What it recognizes is unknown.

This CDR3 spans 15 amino acids. In germline, CDR1 is LNHNV, CDR2 YYDKDF (reference sequence). V gave up 1 base and J gave up 5 bases, with 14 bases separating them. Time point specified: 2015-2016 season, pre-vaccination. Each time point used 40 to 100 mL of blood. Cells are cTfh (non-naive CD4+CXCR5+PD-1+), split by ICOS and CD38 into double-positive or double-negative. The table came from immunoSEQ multiplex PCR; TCRdb's copy has only in-frame clones and leaves some out. The sample yields 5,500 to 6,500 clones, almost 85% seen once. Sequenced material: CXCR5+ CD38- circulating T follicular helper cells from blood, taken on the day of influenza vaccination. This sample's subset: circulating Tfh, non-naive CD4+CXCR5+PD-1+ (ICOS+CD38+ or ICOS-CD38-). The chain recombines TRBV15 with TRBJ1-1; D possibly corresponds to TRBD1 (5 bases). This receptor was identified in an adult who received the influenza vaccine. CDR3 protein: CATSRARRQLTEAFF. The CDR3 region has the DNA TGTGCCACCAGCAGAGCTCGGCGACAGCTAACTGAAGCTTTCTTT.